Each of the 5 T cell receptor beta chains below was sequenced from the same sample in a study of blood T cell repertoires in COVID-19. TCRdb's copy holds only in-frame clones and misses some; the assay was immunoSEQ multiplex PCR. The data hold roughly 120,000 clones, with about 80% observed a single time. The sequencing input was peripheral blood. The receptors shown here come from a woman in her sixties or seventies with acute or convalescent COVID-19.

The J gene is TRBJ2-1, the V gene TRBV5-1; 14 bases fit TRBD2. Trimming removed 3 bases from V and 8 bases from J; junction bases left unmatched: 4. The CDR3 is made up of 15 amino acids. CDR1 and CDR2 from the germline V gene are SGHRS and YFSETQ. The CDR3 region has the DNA TGCGCCAGCAGCTCCGGACTAGCGGGGGGTGATGAGCAGTTCTTC. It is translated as CASSSGLAGGDEQFF.

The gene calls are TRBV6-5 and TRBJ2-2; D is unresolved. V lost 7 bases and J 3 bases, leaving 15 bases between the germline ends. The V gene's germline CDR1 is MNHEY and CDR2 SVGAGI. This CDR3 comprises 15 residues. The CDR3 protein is CASTVTTADTGELFF. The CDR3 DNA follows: TGTGCCAGCACAGTGACCACGGCGGACACCGGGGAGCTGTTTTTT.

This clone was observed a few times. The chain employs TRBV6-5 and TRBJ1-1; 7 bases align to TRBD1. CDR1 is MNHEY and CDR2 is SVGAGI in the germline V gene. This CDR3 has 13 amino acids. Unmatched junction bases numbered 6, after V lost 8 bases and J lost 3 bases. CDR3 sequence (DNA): TGTGCCAGCGTTGACAGGGCATACACTGAAGCTTTCTTT. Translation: CASVDRAYTEAFF.

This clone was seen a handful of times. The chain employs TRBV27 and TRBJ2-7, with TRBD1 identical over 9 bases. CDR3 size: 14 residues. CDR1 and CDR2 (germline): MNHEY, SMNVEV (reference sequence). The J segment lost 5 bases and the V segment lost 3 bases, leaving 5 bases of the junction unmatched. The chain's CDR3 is CASSLRGQGDEQYV. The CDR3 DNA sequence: TGTGCCAGCAGTTTGAGGGGACAGGGCGACGAGCAGTACGTC.

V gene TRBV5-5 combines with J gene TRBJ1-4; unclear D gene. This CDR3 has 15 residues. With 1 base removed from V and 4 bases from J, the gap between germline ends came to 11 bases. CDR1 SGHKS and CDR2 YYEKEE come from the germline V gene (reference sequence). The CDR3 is CASSLNAANNEKLFF. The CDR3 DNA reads TGTGCCAGCAGCTTGAATGCAGCGAATAATGAAAAACTGTTTTTT.